The 15 T cell receptor beta chains given below trace back to one sample, sequenced in a study of T-cell memory formation after mild COVID-19. TCRdb re-called the 5' RACE reads with MiXCR, one entry per CDR3 protein. The repertoire holds fewer than 350,000 distinct CDR3 sequences, over 7% seen once, with about 20% in the top ten. Sequenced sample: PBMCs or a T cell subset sorted from them (not recorded which). These receptors originate from a man between 18 and 29 years old who had mild COVID-19 (a few samples of this study predate the infection). Cell type and time point are not known.

The rearrangement uses TRBV7-9 and TRBJ2-7, with TRBD1 identical over 10 bases. This CDR3 comprises 14 residues. Germline V gene lookup returns CDR1 SEHNR and CDR2 FQNEAQ (reference sequence). Losses at the gene ends were 5 bases for V and 6 bases for J; bases not matched to a gene: 7. The CDR3 is CASSRPGQGIEQYF. The CDR3 nucleotides are TGTGCCAGCAGCCGACCGGGACAGGGGATCGAGCAGTACTTC.

The sample holds many counts of this clonotype. J is TRBJ2-7 and V is TRBV5-1; D remains unclear. This CDR3 contains 13 residues. Germline V gene data show CDR1 as SGHRS and CDR2 as YFSETQ. Trimming took 7 bases from V and 2 from J, leaving 13 bases between them. In DNA, the CDR3 is TGCGCCAGCCACCTCGACGGTGCCTACGAGCAGTACTTC. The encoded protein is CASHLDGAYEQYF.

There are many counts of this clonotype. The chain combines TRBV11-2 with TRBJ2-7; TRBD2 aligns across 11 bases. Germline CDR1 reads SGHAT; CDR2 reads FQNNGV. The CDR3 is 17 residues long. Trimming took 1 base from V and 7 from J; bases not matched to a gene: 12. The CDR3 sequence is CASSLVPSGGPVEEQYF. CDR3 bases: TGTGCCAGCAGCTTAGTACCTAGCGGGGGGCCCGTGGAGGAGCAGTACTTC.

This clonotype was seen more than once but under ten times. V is TRBV29-1 and J is TRBJ1-2; TRBD1 is a possible D gene (5 bases). Deletions cut 1 base from V and 8 bases from J, with 17 bases between. The germline gives CDR1 SQVTM, CDR2 ANQGSEA. This CDR3 spans 14 amino acids. For the CDR3, the DNA is TGCAGCGTTGAAGGAGGGGCTGGAGCTAGGGGCTACACCTTC. Protein: CSVEGGAGARGYTF. Filled out from reference TRBV29-1 and TRBJ1-2, the complete variable domain reads SAVISQKPSRDICQRGTSLTIQCQVDSQVTMMFWYRQQPGQSLTLIATANQGSEATYESGFVIDKFPISRPNLTFSTLTVSNMSPEDSSIYLCSVEGGAGARGYTFGSGTRLTVV.

This clonotype has at least ten counts. The chain uses TRBV9 and TRBJ2-1, with D perhaps being TRBD1 or TRBD2 (6 bases each). V was pared by 5 bases and J by 4 bases, with 16 bases between. The CDR3 extends over 15 amino acids. Germline assignment: CDR1 SGDLS and CDR2 YYNGEE. CDR3 nucleotide sequence: TGTGCCAGCAGTCGTGAGTGGGGGGCTTACAATGAGCAGTTCTTC. Its protein product is CASSREWGAYNEQFF.

In this sample, this clonotype turned up many times. The chain is built from TRBV9 and TRBJ2-2; 9 nucleotides agree with TRBD1. Per germline, CDR1 SGDLS and CDR2 YYNGEE. CDR3 length equals 16 residues. V lost 7 bases, J lost 0 bases, and 7 bases stayed unmatched. The CDR3 here is CASGSRDRANTGELFF. The CDR3 DNA follows: TGTGCCAGCGGCTCAAGGGACAGGGCGAACACCGGGGAGCTGTTTTTT.

This clonotype occurred a few times. The V call is TRBV20-1, the J call TRBJ2-1, with 9 bases matching TRBD2. Germline V gives CDR1 DFQATT, CDR2 SNEGSKA (reference sequence). Losses at the gene ends were 5 bases for V and 9 bases for J; bases not matched to a gene: 11. There are 14 residues in the CDR3. Here the CDR3 reads CSAPIPLLAGEQFF. The CDR3 coding sequence is TGCAGTGCTCCAATACCTTTACTAGCGGGTGAGCAGTTCTTC.

V is TRBV7-9 and J is TRBJ2-5; 7 positions agree with TRBD1. Germline lookup yields CDR1 SEHNR and CDR2 FQNEAQ (reference sequence). This CDR3 region has 14 residues. Trimming at V came to 5 bases and at J to 2 bases, leaving 5 bases not matched to a gene. As DNA, the CDR3 is TGTGCCAGCAGCCCTCTGACAGGGCAAGAGACCCAGTACTTC. Protein sequence: CASSPLTGQETQYF.

This clonotype came up many times. The V gene is TRBV4-1, the J gene TRBJ1-6; unclear D gene. Germline V gives CDR1 MGHRA, CDR2 YSYEKL. The V end was cut by 0 bases, the J end by 8 bases, with 11 bases between. This CDR3 has 15 amino acids. Here the CDR3 DNA reads TGCGCCAGCAGCCAAGAACCATCGGGGTATTCACCCCTCCACTTT. Translated: CASSQEPSGYSPLHF.

The chain couples TRBV5-5 to TRBJ2-5; the D gene could be TRBD1 or TRBD2 (5 bases each). Trimming removed 0 bases from V and 5 bases from J, with 14 bases in between. The germline CDR1 and CDR2 sequences are SGHKS and YYEKEE (reference sequence). There are 15 residues in the CDR3. This chain's CDR3 is CASSLVGTVLETQYF. CDR3 in DNA: TGTGCCAGCAGCTTGGTCGGGACGGTCCTTGAGACCCAGTACTTC. Full variable domain (outside the CDR3, taken from reference TRBV5-5 and TRBJ2-5): DAGVTQSPTHLIKTRGQQVTLRCSPISGHKSVSWYQQVLGQGPQFIFQYYEKEERGRGNFPDRFSARQFPNYSSELNVNALLLGDSALYLCASSLVGTVLETQYFGPGTRLLVL.

In its sample, this clonotype was seen many times. The chain joins TRBV5-1 to TRBJ2-2; 7 bases are shared with TRBD1. The germline CDR1 and CDR2 sequences are SGHRS and YFSETQ. The CDR3 loop spans 15 amino acids. Trimming removed 1 base from V and 2 bases from J; junction bases left unmatched: 2. The CDR3 DNA reads as TGCGCCAGCAGCTTGCCAGGGGGAAACACCGGGGAGCTGTTTTTT. Translation: CASSLPGGNTGELFF.

This clonotype was seen a few times. V gene TRBV4-1 combines with J gene TRBJ2-7; 8 bases match TRBD1. CDR1 MGHRA and CDR2 YSYEKL come from the germline V gene. The CDR3 has 15 amino acids. The J segment lost 2 bases and the V segment lost 0 bases, leaving 3 bases of the junction unmatched. CDR3 sequence: CASSQDSGGTYEQYV. As DNA, the CDR3 is TGCGCCAGCAGCCAAGATTCAGGGGGCACCTACGAGCAGTACGTC.

This clonotype showed up just a few times. The V and J genes are TRBV6-2 or TRBV6-3 and TRBJ2-6; D is possibly TRBD2 (5 bases). The germline CDR1 and CDR2 sequences are MNHEY and SVGEGT. Trimming left V 2 bases short and J 3 bases short, with 8 bases between. The CDR3 runs 15 residues. The CDR3 DNA reads as TGTGCCAGCAGTTACGGGGAGAGTGGGGCCAACGTCCTGACTTTC. Its translation: CASSYGESGANVLTF.

Points on this clonotype: It may be a read error: a sequence one base away is much more abundant. The genes are TRBV12-3 or TRBV12-4 and TRBJ2-5; D call uncertain. The CDR3 sequence is 14 residues long. V was clipped by 4 bases and J by 4 bases, with 13 bases between them. CDR3 loop: CASSSLWFGETQYF. The CDR3 DNA sequence: TGTGCCAGCAGTTCCTTGTGGTTCGGAGAGACCCAGTACTTC.

This clonotype was seen ten or more times. The gene calls are TRBV5-1 and TRBJ2-1; D call uncertain. Per germline, CDR1 SGHRS and CDR2 YFSETQ. The length of the CDR3 is 14 residues. V lost 4 bases and J lost 7, with 15 bases in between. This CDR3 reads CASSPYSRRNEQFF. As DNA, the CDR3 is TGCGCCAGCAGCCCCTACTCCCGTCGGAATGAGCAGTTCTTC.